The following is a T cell receptor (beta chain) sequence with its context. The antigen is undetermined. HIV-negative, healthy adults without recent acute infections or vaccinations were the donors. The CDR3 length is 15 residues. Germline V gene lookup returns CDR1 LGHNA and CDR2 YSLEER. The germline V and J ends were trimmed by 0 bases and 9 bases, with 15 bases remaining between them. The DNA input per sorted-subset replicate PCR was about 0.2 ug, corresponding to some 27,000 T cell genomes. Measured with immunoSEQ multiplex PCR; TCRdb has only the in-frame clones, and not every one. Of about 2.4 million clones listed, roughly 93% are singletons. This entry is derived from a study of shared clonotypes between healthy human individuals. Study-wide points: Compared with memory subsets, naive subsets generally had larger estimated richness. Specimens sampled were limited to blood, with tissue repertoires likely differing.

The TCR was taken from a man aged 18-30 years in good health. Some clones in this sample may be carry-over from other donors' samples. Sequenced material: naive CD4+ T cells from PBMCs. Specified subset: CD45RA+ positively selected. J is TRBJ2-1 and V is TRBV4-3, with D maybe TRBD2 (7 bases). CDR3 sequence reads: CASSQDGGRGGEQFF. In DNA form, the CDR3 reads TGCGCCAGCAGCCAAGACGGCGGGAGAGGGGGTGAGCAGTTCTTC.